The sequence of this T cell receptor beta chain was determined in a study of blood T cell repertoires in COVID-19. Looking at the study overall: COVID-19 samples, acute and convalescent, were from the United States, Italy and Spain.

The repertoire was sequenced with immunoSEQ multiplex PCR; TCRdb's copy has only in-frame clones and lacks some. Among 120,000 or so clones listed, about 90% were seen once. The clonotype comes from a woman aged 70 to 79 with acute or convalescent COVID-19. Sequencing was done on a sample of peripheral blood.

This chain's CDR3 is CASSQEGGANTDTQYF. Here the CDR3 DNA reads TGCGCCAGCAGCCAAGAAGGCGGGGCGAACACAGATACGCAGTATTTT. The rearrangement links TRBV4-1 to TRBJ2-3, with D possibly TRBD2 on 6 matching bases. Germline V CDR1 and CDR2: MGHRA, YSYEKL. V dropped 0 bases and J dropped 2 bases, with 12 bases sitting between them. This CDR3 region has 16 residues.